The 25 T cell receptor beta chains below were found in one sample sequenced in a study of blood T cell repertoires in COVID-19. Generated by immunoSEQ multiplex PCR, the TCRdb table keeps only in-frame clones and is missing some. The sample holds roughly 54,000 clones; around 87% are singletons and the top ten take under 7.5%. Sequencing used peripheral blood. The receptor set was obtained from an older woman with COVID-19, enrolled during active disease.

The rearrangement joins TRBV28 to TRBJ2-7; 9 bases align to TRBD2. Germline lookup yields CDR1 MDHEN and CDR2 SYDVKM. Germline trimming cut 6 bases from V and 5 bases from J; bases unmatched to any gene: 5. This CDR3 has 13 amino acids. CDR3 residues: CASRASGTHEQYF. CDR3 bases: TGTGCCAGCAGGGCTAGCGGGACCCACGAGCAGTACTTC.

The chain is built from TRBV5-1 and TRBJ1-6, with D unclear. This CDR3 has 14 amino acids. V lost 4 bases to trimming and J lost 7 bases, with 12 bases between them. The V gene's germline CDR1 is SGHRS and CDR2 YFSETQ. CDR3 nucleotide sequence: TGCGCCAGCAGCCTTTCCTCAGTAAATTCACCCCTCCACTTT. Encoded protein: CASSLSSVNSPLHF.

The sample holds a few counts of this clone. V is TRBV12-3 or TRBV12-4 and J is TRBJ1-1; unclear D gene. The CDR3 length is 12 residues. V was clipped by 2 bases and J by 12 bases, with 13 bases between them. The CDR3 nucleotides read TGTGCCAGCAGTTTAACAGCCCGGTTCTCTTTCTTT. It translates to CASSLTARFSFF.

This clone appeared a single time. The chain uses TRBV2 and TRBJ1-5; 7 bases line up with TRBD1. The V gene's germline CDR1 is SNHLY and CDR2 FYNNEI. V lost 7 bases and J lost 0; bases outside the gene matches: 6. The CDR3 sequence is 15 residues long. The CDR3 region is CASTEQGISNQPQHF. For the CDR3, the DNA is TGTGCCAGCACAGAACAGGGGATTAGCAATCAGCCCCAGCATTTT.

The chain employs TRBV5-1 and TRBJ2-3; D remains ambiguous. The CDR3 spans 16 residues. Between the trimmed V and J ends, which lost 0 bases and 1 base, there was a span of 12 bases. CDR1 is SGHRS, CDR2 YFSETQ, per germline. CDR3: CASSLGASGRTDTQYF. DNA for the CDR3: TGCGCCAGCAGCTTGGGGGCCTCTGGGCGCACAGATACGCAGTATTTT. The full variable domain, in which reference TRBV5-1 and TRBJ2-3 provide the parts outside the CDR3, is KAGVTQTPRYLIKTRGQQVTLSCSPISGHRSVSWYQQTPGQGLQFLFEYFSETQRNKGNFPGRFSGRQFSNSRSEMNVSTLELGDSALYLCASSLGASGRTDTQYFGPGTRLTVL.

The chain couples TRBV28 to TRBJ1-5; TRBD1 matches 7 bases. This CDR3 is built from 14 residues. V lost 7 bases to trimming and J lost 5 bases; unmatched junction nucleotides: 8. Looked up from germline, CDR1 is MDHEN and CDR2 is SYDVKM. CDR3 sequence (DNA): TGTGCCAGCAAACTACAGGGGCGAGATCAGCCCCAGCATTTT. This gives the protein CASKLQGRDQPQHF. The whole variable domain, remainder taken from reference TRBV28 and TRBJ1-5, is DVKVTQSSRYLVKRTGEKVFLECVQDMDHENMFWYRQDPGLGLRLIYFSYDVKMKEKGDIPEGYSVSREKKERFSLILESASTNQTSMYLCASKLQGRDQPQHFGDGTRLSIL.

The CDR3 loop reads CATSERTGGAYNEQFF. Here the CDR3 DNA reads TGTGCCACCAGTGAACGTACAGGGGGAGCCTACAATGAGCAGTTCTTC. V gene TRBV24-1 combines with J gene TRBJ2-1, with 8 bases matching TRBD1. CDR3 length: 16 amino acids. Germline V gives CDR1 KGHDR, CDR2 SFDVKD. V was pared by 4 bases and J by 2 bases, with 6 bases of the junction left unmatched.

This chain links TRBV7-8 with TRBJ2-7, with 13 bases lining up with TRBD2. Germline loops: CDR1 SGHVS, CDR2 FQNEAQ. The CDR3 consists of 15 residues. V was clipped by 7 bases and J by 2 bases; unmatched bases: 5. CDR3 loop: CASNRGLAGTYEQYF. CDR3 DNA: TGTGCCAGCAACCGGGGACTAGCGGGGACCTACGAGCAGTACTTC.

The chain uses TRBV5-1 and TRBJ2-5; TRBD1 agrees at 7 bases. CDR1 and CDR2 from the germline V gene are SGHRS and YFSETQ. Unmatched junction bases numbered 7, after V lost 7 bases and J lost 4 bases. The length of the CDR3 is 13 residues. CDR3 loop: CASRTGGGETQYF. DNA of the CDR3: TGCGCCAGCCGGACAGGTGGTGGAGAGACCCAGTACTTC.

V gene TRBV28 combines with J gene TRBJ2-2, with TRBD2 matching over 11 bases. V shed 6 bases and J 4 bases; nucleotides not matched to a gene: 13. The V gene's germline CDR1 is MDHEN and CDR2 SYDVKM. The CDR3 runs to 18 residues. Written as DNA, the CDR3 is TGTGCCAGCAGAGGTAATAGCGGGAGGGCCCTTACCACCGGGGAGCTGTTTTTT. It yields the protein CASRGNSGRALTTGELFF.

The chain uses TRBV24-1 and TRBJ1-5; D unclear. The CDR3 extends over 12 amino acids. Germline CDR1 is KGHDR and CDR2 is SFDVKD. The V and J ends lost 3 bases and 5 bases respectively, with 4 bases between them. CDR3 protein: CATSDQYQPQHF. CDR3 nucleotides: TGTGCCACCAGTGATCAGTATCAGCCCCAGCATTTT.

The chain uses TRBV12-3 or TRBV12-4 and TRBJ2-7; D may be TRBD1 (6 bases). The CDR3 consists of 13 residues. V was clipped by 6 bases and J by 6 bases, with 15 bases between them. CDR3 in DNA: TGTGCCAGCAGGGAACCTGGACAGATCGAGCAGTACTTC. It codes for CASREPGQIEQYF.

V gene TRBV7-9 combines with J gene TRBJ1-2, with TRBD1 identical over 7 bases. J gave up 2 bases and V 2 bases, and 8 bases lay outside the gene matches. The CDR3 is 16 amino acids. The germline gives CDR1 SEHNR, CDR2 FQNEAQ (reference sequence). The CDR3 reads CASSLFDRAGNYGYTF. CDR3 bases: TGTGCCAGCAGCTTATTTGACAGGGCTGGGAACTATGGCTACACCTTC.

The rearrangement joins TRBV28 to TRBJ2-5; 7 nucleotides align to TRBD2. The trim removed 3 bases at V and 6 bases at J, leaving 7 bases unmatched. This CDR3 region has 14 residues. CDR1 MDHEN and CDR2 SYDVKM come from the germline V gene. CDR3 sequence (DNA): TGTGCCAGCAGTTTCTTCGCGGGAGTTCAGACCCAGTACTTC. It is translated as CASSFFAGVQTQYF.

CDR3 sequence reads: CASSLTGTGREKLFF. In nucleotides, the CDR3 is TGTGCCAGCAGCTTAACGGGGACGGGGAGGGAAAAACTGTTTTTT. V usage is TRBV7-9 and J usage is TRBJ1-4, with D perhaps matching TRBD1 (5 bases). CDR1 is SEHNR and CDR2 is FQNEAQ in the germline V gene (reference sequence). This CDR3 comprises 15 residues. V was shortened by 2 bases and J by 8 bases, with 15 bases between the two germline ends.

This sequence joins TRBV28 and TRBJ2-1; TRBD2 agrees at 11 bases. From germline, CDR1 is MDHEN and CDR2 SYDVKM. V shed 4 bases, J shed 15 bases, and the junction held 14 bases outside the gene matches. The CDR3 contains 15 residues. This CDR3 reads CASSSHSGTSGILFF. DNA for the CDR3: TGTGCCAGCAGTTCCCACTCCGGGACTAGCGGTATTTTGTTCTTC.

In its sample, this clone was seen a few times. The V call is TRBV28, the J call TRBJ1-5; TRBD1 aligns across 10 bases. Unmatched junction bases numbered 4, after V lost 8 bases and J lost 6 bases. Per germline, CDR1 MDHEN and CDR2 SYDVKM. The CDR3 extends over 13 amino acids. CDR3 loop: CASDRGHSQPQHF. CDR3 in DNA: TGTGCCAGCGACAGGGGGCACAGTCAGCCCCAGCATTTT.

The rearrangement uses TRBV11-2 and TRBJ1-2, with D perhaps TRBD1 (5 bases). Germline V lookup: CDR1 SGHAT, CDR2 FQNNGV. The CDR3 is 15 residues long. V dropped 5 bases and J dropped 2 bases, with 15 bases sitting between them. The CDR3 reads CASSLTETANYGYTF. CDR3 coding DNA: TGTGCCAGCAGCCTGACCGAGACAGCAAACTATGGCTACACCTTC.

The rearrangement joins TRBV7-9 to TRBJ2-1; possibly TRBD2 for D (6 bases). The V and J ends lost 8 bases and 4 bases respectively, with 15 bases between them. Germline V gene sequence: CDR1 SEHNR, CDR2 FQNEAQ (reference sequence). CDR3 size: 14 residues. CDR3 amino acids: CASRGGAMYNEQFF. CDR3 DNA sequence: TGTGCCAGCCGAGGAGGGGCGATGTACAATGAGCAGTTCTTC. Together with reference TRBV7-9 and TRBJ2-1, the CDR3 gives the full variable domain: DTGVSQNPRHKITKRGQNVTFRCDPISEHNRLYWYRQTLGQGPEFLTYFQNEAQLEKSRLLSDRFSAERPKGSFSTLEIQRTEQGDSAMYLCASRGGAMYNEQFFGPGTRLTVL.

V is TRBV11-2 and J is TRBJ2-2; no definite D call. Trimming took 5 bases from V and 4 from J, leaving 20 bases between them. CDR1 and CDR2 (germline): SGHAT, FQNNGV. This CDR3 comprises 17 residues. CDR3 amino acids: CASSPSAVARSTGELFF. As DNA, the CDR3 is TGTGCCAGCAGCCCAAGTGCTGTGGCCCGCTCCACCGGGGAGCTGTTTTTT.

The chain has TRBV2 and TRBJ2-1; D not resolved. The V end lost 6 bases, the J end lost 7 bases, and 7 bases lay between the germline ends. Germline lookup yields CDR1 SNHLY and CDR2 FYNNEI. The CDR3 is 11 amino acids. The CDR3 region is CASSQKNEQFF. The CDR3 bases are TGTGCCAGCAGCCAGAAAAATGAGCAGTTCTTC.

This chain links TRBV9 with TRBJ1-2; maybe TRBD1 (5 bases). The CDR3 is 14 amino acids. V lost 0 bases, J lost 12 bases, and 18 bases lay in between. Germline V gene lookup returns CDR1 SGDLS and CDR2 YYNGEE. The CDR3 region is CASSVGREGSGHTF. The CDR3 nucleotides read TGTGCCAGCAGCGTAGGCAGGGAGGGGTCGGGCCACACCTTC.

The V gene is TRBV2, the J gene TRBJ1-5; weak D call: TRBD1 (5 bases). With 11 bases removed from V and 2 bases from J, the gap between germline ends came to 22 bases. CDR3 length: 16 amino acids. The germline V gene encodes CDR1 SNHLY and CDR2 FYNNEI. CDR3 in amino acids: CARQGLGGGGNQPQHF. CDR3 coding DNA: TGTGCCCGCCAGGGACTGGGTGGGGGGGGCAATCAGCCCCAGCATTTT.

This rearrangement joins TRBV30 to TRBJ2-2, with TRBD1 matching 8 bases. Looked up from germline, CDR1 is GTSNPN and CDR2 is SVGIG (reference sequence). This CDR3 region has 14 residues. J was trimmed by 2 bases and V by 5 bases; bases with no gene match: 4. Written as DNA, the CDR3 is TGTGCCTGGGTAGGGACAGGCAACACCGGGGAGCTGTTTTTT. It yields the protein CAWVGTGNTGELFF.

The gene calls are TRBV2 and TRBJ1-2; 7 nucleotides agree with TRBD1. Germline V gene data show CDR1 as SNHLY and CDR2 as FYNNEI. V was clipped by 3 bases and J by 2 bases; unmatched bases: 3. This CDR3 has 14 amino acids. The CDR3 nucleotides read TGTGCCAGCAGTGAGGGACAGAGAAACTATGGCTACACCTTC. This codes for CASSEGQRNYGYTF.